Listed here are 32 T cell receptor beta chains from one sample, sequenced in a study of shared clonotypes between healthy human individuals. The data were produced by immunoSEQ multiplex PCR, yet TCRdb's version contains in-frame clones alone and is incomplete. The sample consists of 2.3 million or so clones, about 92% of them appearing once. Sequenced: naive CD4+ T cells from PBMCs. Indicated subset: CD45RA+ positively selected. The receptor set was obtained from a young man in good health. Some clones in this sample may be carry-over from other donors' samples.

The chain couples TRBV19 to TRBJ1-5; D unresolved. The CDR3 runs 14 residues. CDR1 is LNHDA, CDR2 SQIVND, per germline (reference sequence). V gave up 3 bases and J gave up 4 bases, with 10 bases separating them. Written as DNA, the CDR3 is TGTGCCAGTAGTATCACAGTCAGAAATCAGCCCCAGCATTTT. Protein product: CASSITVRNQPQHF.

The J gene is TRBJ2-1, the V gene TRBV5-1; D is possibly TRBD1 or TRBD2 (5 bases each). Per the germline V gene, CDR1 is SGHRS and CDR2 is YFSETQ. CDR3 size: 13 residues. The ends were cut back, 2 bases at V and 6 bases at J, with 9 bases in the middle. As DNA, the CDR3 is TGCGCCAGCAGCTTCGACGGGGCCAATGAGCAGTTCTTC. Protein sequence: CASSFDGANEQFF.

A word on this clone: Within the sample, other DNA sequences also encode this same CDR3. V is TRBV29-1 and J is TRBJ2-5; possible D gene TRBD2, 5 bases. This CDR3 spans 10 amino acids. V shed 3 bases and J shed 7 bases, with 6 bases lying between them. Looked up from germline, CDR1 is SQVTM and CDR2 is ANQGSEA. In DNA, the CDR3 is TGCAGCGTTGATGCGGGGACCCAGTACTTC. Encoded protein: CSVDAGTQYF.

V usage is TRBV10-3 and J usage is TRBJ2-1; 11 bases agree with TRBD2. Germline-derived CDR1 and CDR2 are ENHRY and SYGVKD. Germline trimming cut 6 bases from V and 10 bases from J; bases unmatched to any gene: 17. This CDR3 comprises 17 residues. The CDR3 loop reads CAIRSGLLAGGPGEQFF. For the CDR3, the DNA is TGTGCCATCAGATCGGGACTCTTAGCGGGAGGGCCAGGGGAGCAGTTCTTC.

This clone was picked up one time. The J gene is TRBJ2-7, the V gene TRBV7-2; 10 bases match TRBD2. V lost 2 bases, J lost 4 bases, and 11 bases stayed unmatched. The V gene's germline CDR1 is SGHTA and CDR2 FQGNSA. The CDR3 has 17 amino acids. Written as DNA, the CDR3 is TGTGCCAGCAGCTTAAGGGCTAGCGGGGGATCAAAATACGAGCAGTACTTC. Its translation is CASSLRASGGSKYEQYF.

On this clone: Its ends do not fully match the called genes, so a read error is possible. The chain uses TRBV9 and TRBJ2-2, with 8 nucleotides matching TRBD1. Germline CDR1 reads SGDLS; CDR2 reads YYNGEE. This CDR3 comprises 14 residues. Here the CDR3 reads CASSTGVNAGELFF. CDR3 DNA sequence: TGTGCCAGCTCGACAGGGGTGAACGCCGGGGAGCTGTTTTTT.

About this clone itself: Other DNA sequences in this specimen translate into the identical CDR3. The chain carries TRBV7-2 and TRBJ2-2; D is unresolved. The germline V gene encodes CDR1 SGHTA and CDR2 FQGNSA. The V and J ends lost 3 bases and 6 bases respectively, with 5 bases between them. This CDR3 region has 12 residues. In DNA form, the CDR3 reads TGTGCCAGCAGCTTTAGGGCCGGGGAGCTGTTTTTT. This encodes CASSFRAGELFF.

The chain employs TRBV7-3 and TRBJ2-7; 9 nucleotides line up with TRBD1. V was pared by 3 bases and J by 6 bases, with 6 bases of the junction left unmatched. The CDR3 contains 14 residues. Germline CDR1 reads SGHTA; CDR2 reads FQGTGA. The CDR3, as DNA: TGTGCCAGCAGCTTGTCGGGACAGGGTTCCGAGCAGTACTTC. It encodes CASSLSGQGSEQYF.

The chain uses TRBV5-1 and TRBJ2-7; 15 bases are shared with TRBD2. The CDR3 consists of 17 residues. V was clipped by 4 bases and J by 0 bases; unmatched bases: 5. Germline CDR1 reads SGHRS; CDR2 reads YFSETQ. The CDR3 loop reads CASSRGLAGGFSYEQYF. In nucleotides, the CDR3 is TGCGCCAGCAGCCGTGGACTAGCGGGAGGGTTCTCCTACGAGCAGTACTTC.

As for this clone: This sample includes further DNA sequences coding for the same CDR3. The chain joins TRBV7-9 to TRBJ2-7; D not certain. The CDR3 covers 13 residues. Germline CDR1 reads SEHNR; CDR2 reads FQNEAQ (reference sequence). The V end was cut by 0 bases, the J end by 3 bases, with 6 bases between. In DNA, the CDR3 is TGTGCCAGCAGCTTAGCAGGGAACTACGAGCAGTACTTC. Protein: CASSLAGNYEQYF. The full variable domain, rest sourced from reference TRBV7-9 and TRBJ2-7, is DTGVSQNPRHKITKRGQNVTFRCDPISEHNRLYWYRQTLGQGPEFLTYFQNEAQLEKSRLLSDRFSAERPKGSFSTLEIQRTEQGDSAMYLCASSLAGNYEQYFGPGTRLTVT.

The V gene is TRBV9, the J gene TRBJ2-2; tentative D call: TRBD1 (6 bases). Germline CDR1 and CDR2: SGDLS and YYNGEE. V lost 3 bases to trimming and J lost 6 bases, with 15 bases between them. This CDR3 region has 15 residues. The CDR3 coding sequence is TGTGCCAGCAGCGAACGGACAGTCCCCGCCGGGGAGCTGTTTTTT. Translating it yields CASSERTVPAGELFF.

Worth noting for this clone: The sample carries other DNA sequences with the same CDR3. The CDR3 nucleotides are TGTGCCAGCAGCGCCCGCGGTGCCGGAAACACCATATATTTT. Translating gives CASSARGAGNTIYF. The V gene is TRBV9, the J gene TRBJ1-3; no clear D. The CDR3 spans 14 residues. V was trimmed by 3 bases and J by 4 bases, leaving 11 bases between them. CDR1 is SGDLS and CDR2 is YYNGEE in the germline V gene.

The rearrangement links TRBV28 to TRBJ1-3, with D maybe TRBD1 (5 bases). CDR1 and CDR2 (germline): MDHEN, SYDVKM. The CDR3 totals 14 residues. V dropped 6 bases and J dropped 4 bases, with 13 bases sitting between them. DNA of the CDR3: TGTGCCAGCAGCTCCCCGGGGGGGGGAAACACCATATATTTT. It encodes CASSSPGGGNTIYF. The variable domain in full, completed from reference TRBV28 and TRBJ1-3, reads DVKVTQSSRYLVKRTGEKVFLECVQDMDHENMFWYRQDPGLGLRLIYFSYDVKMKEKGDIPEGYSVSREKKERFSLILESASTNQTSMYLCASSSPGGGNTIYFGEGSWLTVV.

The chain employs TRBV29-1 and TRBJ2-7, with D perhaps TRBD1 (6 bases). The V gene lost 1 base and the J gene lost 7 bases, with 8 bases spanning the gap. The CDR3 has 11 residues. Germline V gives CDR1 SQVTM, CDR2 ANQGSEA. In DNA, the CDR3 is TGCAGCGTTGAAGTGGGGGCTGAGCAGTACTTC. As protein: CSVEVGAEQYF.

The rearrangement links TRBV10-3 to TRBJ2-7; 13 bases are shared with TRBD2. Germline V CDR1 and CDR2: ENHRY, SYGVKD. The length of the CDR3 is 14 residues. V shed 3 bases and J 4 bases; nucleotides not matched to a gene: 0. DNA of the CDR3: TGTGCCATCAGTGAACTAGCGGGGGGGTACGAGCAGTACTTC. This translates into CAISELAGGYEQYF.

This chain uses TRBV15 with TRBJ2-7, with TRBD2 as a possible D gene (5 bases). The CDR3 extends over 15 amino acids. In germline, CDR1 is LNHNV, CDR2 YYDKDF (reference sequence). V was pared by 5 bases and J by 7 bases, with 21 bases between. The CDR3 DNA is TGTGCCACCAGCCCGAGACTAAGGATTTCTGTGGAGCAGTACTTC. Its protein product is CATSPRLRISVEQYF.

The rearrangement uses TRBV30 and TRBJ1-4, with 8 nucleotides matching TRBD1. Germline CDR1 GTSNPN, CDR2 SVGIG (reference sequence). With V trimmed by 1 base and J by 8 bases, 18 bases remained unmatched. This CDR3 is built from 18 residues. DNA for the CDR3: TGTGCCTGGAGTGGGGACAGGAGCTCCCATTTGTCCTACGAAAAACTGTTTTTT. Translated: CAWSGDRSSHLSYEKLFF.

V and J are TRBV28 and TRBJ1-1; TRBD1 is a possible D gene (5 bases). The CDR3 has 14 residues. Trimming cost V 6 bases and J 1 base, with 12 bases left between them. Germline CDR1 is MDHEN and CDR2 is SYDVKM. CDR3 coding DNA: TGTGCCAGCAGCCCCACGACAGCGAACACTGAAGCTTTCTTT. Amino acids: CASSPTTANTEAFF.

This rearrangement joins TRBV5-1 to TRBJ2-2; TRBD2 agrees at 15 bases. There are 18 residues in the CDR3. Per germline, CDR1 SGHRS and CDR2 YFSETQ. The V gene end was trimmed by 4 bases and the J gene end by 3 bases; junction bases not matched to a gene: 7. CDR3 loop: CASSIGGLAGGYTGELFF. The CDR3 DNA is TGCGCCAGCAGCATAGGAGGACTAGCGGGAGGGTACACCGGGGAGCTGTTTTTT.

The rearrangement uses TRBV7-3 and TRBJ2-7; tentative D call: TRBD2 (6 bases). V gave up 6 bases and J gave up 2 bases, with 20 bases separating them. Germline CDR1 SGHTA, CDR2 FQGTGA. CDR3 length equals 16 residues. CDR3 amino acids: CASSQVRVAGPYEQYF. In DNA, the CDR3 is TGTGCCAGCAGTCAGGTCCGTGTTGCGGGGCCCTACGAGCAGTACTTC.

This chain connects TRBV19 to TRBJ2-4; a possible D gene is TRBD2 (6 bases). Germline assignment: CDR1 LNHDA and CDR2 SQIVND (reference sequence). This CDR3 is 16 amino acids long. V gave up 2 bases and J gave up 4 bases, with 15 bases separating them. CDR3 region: CASSISGLRQKNIQYF. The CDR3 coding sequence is TGTGCCAGTAGTATAAGCGGGCTGAGACAGAAAAACATTCAGTACTTC.

The DNA for the CDR3 is TGCGCCAGCAGCAGGGGCGTAATAGCGGGAGGGAGCACAGATACGCAGTATTTT. Its protein product is CASSRGVIAGGSTDTQYF. V is TRBV5-1 and J is TRBJ2-3, with 11 positions matching TRBD2. Germline CDR1 SGHRS, CDR2 YFSETQ. The CDR3 contains 18 residues. After removal of 4 bases from V and 0 bases from J, the junction contained 10 bases not matched to a gene.

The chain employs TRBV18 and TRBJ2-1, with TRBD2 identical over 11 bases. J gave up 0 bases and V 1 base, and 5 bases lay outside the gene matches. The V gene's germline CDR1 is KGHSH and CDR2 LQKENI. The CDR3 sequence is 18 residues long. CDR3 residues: CASSPQTSGDPSYNEQFF. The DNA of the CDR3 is TGTGCCAGCTCACCACAGACTAGCGGGGACCCCTCCTACAATGAGCAGTTCTTC.

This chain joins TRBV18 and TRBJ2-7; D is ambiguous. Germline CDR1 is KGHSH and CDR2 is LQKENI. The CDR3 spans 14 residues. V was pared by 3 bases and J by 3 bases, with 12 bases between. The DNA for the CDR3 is TGTGCCAGCTCACCCGGGTCTATAGGCTACGAGCAGTACTTC. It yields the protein CASSPGSIGYEQYF.

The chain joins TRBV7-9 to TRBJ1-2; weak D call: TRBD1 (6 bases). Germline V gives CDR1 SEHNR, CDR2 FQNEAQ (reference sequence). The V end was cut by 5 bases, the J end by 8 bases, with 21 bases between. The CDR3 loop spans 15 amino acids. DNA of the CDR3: TGTGCCAGCAGCCCACCCCGAGGGGGTTTCGCGGGCTACACCTTC. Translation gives CASSPPRGGFAGYTF.

The CDR3 here is CASSGAGYRQPQHF. The CDR3, as DNA: TGTGCCAGCAGTGGGGCAGGGTATCGCCAGCCCCAGCATTTT. The J gene is TRBJ1-5, the V gene TRBV2; D is perhaps TRBD1 (5 bases). Trimming took off 4 bases at V and 7 bases at J, with 14 bases between the two ends. This CDR3 comprises 14 residues. Germline CDR1 reads SNHLY; CDR2 reads FYNNEI.

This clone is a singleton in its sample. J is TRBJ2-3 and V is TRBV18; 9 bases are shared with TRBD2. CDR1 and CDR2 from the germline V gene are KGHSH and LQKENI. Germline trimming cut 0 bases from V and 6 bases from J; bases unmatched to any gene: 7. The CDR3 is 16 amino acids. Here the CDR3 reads CASSPPASGTRDTQYF. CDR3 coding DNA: TGTGCCAGCTCACCACCCGCTAGCGGGACCAGGGATACGCAGTATTTT.

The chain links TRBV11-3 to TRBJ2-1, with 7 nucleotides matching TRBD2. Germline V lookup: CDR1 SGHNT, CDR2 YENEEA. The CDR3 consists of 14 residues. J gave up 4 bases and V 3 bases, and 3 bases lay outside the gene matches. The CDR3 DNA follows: TGTGCCAGCAGCTTTGCGGGAGAGTACAATGAGCAGTTCTTC. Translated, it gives CASSFAGEYNEQFF.

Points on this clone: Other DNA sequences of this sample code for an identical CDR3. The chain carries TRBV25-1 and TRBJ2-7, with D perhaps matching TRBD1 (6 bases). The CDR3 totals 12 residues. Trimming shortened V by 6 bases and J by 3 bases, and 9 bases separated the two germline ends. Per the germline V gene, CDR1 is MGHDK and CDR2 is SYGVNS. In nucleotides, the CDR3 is TGTGCCAGCAGCCGAGGGGGCTACGAGCAGTACTTC. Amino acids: CASSRGGYEQYF.

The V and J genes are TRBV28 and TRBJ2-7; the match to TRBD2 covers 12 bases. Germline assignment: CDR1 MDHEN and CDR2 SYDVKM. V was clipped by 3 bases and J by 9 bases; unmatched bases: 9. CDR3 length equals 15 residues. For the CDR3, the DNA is TGTGCCAGCAGTTTCCCCTCTAGCGGGAGGGCACGGCAGTACTTC. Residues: CASSFPSSGRARQYF.

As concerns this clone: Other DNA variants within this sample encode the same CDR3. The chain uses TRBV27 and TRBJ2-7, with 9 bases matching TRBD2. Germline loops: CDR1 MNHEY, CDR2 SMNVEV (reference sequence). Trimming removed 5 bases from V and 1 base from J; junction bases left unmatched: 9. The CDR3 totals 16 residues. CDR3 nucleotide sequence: TGTGCCAGCAGTCCCTACACCAGCGGGAGGTCCTACGAGCAGTACTTC. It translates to CASSPYTSGRSYEQYF.

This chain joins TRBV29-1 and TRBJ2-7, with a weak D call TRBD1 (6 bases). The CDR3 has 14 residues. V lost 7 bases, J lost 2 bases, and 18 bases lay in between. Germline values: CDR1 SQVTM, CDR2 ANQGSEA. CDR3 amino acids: CSAQKGQGTYEQYF. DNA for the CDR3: TGCAGCGCACAAAAGGGGCAGGGGACCTACGAGCAGTACTTC.